This TCR beta chain is drawn from a study of beta chain features in type 1 diabetes. Study summary: Healthy donors resembled patients in age, gender and cell yields.

The whole isolated RNA underwent reverse transcription, so sequencing captured expressed TCRB transcripts. Sequencing used immunoSEQ multiplex PCR; TCRdb keeps in-frame clones, though not all of them. Of 100,000 to 150,000 clones in the sample, roughly 10% were seen once. Study-wide results and caveats: In all four CD4+ subsets, TCRB CDR3 length was significantly, moderately reduced in type 1 diabetes. Reduced insertions and increased deletions marked VDJ junctions in type 1 diabetes patients.

With 3 bases clipped from V and 2 bases from J, the junction kept 4 bases outside the gene matches. Germline V gene sequence: CDR1 KGHSH, CDR2 LQKENI. CDR3 length: 15 amino acids. As to this clone: Its antigen is currently unknown.

Purity of each sorted population was above 95%. The sequenced material came from central memory CD4+ T cells from blood. This chain connects TRBV18 to TRBJ2-1; 7 positions match TRBD2. The sequence was collected from a young man with type 1 diabetes. The DNA for the CDR3 is TGTGCCAGCTCACCGGGAGCGGGGACCTACAATGAGCAGTTCTTC. This translates into CASSPGAGTYNEQFF.